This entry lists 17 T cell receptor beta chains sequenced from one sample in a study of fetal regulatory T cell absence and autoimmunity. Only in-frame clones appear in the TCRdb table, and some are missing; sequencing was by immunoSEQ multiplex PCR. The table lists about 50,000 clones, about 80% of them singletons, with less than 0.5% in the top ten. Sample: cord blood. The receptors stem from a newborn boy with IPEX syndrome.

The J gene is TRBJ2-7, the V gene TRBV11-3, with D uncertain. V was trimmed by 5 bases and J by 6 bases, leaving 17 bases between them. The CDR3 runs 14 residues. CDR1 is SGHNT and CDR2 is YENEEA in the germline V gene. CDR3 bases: TGTGCCAGCAGCCTATATCGGACGGGTTCCGAGCAGTACTTC. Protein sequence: CASSLYRTGSEQYF.

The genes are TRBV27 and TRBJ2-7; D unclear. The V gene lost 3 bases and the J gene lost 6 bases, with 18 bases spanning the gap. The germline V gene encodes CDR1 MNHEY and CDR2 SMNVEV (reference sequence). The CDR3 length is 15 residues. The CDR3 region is CASSLDGPSFSEQYF. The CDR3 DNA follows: TGTGCCAGCAGTTTGGACGGTCCTTCTTTTAGCGAGCAGTACTTC.

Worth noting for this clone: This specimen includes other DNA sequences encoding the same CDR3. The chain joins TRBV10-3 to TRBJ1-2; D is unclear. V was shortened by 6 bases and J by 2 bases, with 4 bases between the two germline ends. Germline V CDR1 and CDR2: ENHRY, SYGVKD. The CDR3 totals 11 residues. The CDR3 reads CAISDNYGYTF. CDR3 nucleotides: TGTGCCATCAGCGACAACTATGGCTACACCTTC.

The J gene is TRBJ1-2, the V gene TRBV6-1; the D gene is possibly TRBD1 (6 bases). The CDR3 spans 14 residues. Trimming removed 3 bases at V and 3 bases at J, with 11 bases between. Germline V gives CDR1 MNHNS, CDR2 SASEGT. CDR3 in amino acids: CASSDRGDYYGYTF. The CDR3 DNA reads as TGTGCCAGCAGTGACAGGGGCGACTACTATGGCTACACCTTC.

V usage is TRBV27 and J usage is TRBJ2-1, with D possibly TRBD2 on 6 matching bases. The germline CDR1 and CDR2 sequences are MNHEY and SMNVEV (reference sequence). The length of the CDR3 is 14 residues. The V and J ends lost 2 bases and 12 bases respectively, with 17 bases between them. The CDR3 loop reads CASSLPGAGRVQFF. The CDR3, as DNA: TGTGCCAGCAGTTTACCCGGGGCGGGAAGGGTGCAGTTCTTC.

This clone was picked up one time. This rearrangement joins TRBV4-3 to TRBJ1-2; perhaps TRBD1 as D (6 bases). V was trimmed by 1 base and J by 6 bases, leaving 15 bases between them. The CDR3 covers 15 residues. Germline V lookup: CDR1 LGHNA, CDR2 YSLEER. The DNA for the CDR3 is TGCGCCAGCAGCCAAGTCGGGGGCCCTATGGATGGCTACACCTTC. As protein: CASSQVGGPMDGYTF.

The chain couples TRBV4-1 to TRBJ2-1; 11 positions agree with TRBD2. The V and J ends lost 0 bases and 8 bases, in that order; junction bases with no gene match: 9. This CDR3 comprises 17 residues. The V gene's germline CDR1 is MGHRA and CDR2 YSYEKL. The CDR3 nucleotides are TGCGCCAGCAGCCAAGAAATCGTAGCGGGAGGGCCTGATGAGCAGTTCTTC. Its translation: CASSQEIVAGGPDEQFF.

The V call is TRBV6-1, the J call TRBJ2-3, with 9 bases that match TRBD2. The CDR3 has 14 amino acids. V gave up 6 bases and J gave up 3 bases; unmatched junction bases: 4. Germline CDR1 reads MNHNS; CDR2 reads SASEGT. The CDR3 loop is CASRIAGETDTQYF. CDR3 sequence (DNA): TGTGCCAGCAGGATAGCGGGAGAGACAGATACGCAGTATTTT.

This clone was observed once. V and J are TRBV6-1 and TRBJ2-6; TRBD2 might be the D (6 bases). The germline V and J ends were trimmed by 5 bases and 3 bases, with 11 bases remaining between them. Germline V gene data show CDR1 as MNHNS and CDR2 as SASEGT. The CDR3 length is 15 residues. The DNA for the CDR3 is TGTGCCAGCAGTCGTCCGGGGGTTGGGGCCAACGTCCTGACTTTC. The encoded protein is CASSRPGVGANVLTF.

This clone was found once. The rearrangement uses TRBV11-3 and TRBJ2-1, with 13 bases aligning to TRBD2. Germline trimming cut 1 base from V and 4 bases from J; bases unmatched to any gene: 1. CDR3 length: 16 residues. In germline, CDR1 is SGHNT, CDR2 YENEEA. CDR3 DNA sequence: TGTGCCAGCAGCTTAGGGACTAGCGGGAGTTACAATGAGCAGTTCTTC. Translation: CASSLGTSGSYNEQFF. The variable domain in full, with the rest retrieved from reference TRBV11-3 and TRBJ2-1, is EAGVVQSPRYKIIEKKQPVAFWCNPISGHNTLYWYLQNLGQGPELLIRYENEEAVDDSQLPKDRFSAERLKGVDSTLKIQPAELGDSAVYLCASSLGTSGSYNEQFFGPGTRLTVL.

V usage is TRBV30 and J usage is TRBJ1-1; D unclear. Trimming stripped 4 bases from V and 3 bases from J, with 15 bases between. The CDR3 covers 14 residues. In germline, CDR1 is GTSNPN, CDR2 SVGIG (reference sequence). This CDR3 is CAWKRRWGDTEAFF. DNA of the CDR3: TGTGCCTGGAAAAGGCGGTGGGGTGACACTGAAGCTTTCTTT.

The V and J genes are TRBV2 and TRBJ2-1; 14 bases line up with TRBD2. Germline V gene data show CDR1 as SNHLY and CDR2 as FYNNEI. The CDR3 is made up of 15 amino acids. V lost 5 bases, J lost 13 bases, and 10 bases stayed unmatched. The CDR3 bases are TGTGCCAGCAGTTTGACTAGCGGGAGGGCCGAAGGTCAGTTCTTC. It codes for CASSLTSGRAEGQFF. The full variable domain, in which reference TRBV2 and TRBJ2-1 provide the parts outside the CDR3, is EPEVTQTPSHQVTQMGQEVILRCVPISNHLYFYWYRQILGQKVEFLVSFYNNEISEKSEIFDDQFSVERPDGSNFTLKIRSTKLEDSAMYFCASSLTSGRAEGQFFGPGTRLTVL.

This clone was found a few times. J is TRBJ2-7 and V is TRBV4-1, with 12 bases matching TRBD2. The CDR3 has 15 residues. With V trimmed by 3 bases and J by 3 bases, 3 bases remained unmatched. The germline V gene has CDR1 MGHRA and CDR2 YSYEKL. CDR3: CASSQTSGGGYEQYF. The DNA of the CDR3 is TGCGCCAGCAGCCAGACTAGCGGGGGAGGCTACGAGCAGTACTTC.

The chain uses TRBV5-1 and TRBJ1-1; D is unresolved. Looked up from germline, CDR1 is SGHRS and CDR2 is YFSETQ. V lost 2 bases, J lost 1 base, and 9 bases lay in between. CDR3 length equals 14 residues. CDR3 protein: CASSFGRRNTEAFF. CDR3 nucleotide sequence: TGCGCCAGCAGCTTCGGACGGAGGAACACTGAAGCTTTCTTT. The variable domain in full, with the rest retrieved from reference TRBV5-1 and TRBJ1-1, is KAGVTQTPRYLIKTRGQQVTLSCSPISGHRSVSWYQQTPGQGLQFLFEYFSETQRNKGNFPGRFSGRQFSNSRSEMNVSTLELGDSALYLCASSFGRRNTEAFFGQGTRLTVV.

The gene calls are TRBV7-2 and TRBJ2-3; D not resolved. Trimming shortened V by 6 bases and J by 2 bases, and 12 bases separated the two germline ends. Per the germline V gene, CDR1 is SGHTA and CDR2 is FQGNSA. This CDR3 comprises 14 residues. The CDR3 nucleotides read TGTGCCAGCAGTTCAACGGGCCCCACAGATACGCAGTATTTT. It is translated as CASSSTGPTDTQYF.

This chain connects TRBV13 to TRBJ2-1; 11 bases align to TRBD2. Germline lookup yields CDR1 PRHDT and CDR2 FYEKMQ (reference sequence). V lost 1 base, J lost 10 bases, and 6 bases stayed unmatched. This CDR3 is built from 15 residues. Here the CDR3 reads CASSLDSGGAREQFF. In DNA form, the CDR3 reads TGTGCCAGCAGCTTAGATAGCGGGGGGGCAAGAGAGCAGTTCTTC.

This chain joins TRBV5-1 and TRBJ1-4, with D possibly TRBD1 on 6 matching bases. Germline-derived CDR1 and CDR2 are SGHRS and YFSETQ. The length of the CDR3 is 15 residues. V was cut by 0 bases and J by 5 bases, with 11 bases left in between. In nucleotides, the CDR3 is TGCGCCAGCAGCTTGGACGGGACACGGAATGAAAAACTGTTTTTT. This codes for CASSLDGTRNEKLFF.